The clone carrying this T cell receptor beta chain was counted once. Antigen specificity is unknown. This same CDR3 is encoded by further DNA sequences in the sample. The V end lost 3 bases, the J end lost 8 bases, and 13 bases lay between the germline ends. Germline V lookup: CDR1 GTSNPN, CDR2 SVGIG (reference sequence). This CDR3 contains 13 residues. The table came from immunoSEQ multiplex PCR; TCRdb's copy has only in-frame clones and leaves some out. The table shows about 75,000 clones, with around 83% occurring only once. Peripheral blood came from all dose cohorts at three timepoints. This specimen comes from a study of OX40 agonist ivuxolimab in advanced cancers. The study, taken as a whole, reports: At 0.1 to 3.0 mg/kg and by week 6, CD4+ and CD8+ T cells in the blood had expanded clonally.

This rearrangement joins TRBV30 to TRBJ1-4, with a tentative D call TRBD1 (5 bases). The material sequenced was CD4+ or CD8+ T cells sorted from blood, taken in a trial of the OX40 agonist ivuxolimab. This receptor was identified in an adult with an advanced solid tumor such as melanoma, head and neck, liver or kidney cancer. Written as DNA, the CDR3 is TGTGCCTGGAGCACCATGGGGGGGGAAAAACTGTTTTTT. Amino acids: CAWSTMGGEKLFF.